This T cell receptor beta chain was documented in a study of blood T cell repertoires in COVID-19. On the study more broadly: Samples representing acute and convalescent COVID-19 were sourced from the United States, Italy and Spain. From T cells, B-cell-depleted T cells, or PBMCs came the material, which was cDNA or gDNA.

Trimming shortened V by 10 bases and J by 5 bases, and 12 bases separated the two germline ends. CDR1 MNHEY and CDR2 SVGAGI come from the germline V gene. The CDR3 runs 13 residues. The data were produced by immunoSEQ multiplex PCR, yet TCRdb's version contains in-frame clones alone and is incomplete. The sample shows tens of thousands of clones, approximately 80% of them seen only once. The V call is TRBV6-5, the J call TRBJ1-6; a weak D match, TRBD1 (5 bases). The sequencing input was peripheral blood. This clonotype was obtained from a human donor in a cohort sampled during active or convalescent COVID-19. CDR3 protein: CATHGGNNSPLHF. DNA for the CDR3: TGTGCCACCCACGGGGGGAATAATTCACCCCTCCACTTT.